Listed here is a single TCR beta chain. Its antigen is not identified. Germline V gene sequence: CDR1 LNHNV, CDR2 YYDKDF (reference sequence). The CDR3 sequence is 14 residues long. Deletions cut 1 base from V and 5 bases from J, with 8 bases between. This sample was included in a study of cytomegalovirus exposure and HLA in healthy donors. Findings and limits, study-wide: The study flagged roughly 150 TCR beta chains as cytomegalovirus-associated. Later on, analysis showed that most CMV-associated TCR beta chains appeared to be HLA-restricted. TRBV6-2, TRBV6-3 and some other V segments were excluded as indistinguishable.

Use of 60 Vbeta and 13 Jbeta primers characterized the PCR. Original handling: Unique TCR beta chains totaled roughly 80 million in a later count, with approximately 11 million of them shared. Assay used: immunoSEQ multiplex PCR; TCRdb lists only in-frame clones, some missing. V and J calls and clone size are as listed in that table; D and trimming were resolved from the DNA. The sample records under 150,000 clones, around 76% being singletons. The rearrangement uses TRBV15 and TRBJ1-4, with no clear D. Sequenced sample: PBMCs. The sequence was obtained from a woman in her forties or fifties in good health and CMV-seronegative. In nucleotides, the CDR3 is TGTGCCACCAGCAGAGGGGGAGCAAATGAAAAACTGTTTTTT. This gives the protein CATSRGGANEKLFF.